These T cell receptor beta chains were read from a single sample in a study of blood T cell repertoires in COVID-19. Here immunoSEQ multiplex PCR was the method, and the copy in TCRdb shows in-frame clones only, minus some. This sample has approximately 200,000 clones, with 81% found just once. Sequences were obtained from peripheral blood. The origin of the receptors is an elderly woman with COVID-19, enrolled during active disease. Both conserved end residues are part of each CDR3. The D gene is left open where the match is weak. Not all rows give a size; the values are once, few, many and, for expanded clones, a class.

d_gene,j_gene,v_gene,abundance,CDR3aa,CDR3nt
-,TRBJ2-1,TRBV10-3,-,CAISTTGPSYNEQFF,TGTGCCATCAGTACCACAGGGCCTTCCTACAATGAGCAGTTCTTC
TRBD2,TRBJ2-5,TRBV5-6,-,CASSLVGTRKETQYF,TGTGCCAGCAGCTTGGTCGGGACTAGAAAGGAGACCCAGTACTTC
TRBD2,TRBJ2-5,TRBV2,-,CASSGLAGSEETQYF,TGTGCCAGCAGTGGACTAGCGGGTAGCGAAGAGACCCAGTACTTC
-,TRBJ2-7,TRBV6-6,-,CASSPRTVSEQYF,TGTGCCAGCAGTCCGCGGACAGTGAGCGAGCAGTACTTC
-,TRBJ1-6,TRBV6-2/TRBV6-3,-,CASSPGRRDNSPLHF,TGTGCCAGCAGCCCCGGACGGCGGGATAATTCACCCCTCCACTTT
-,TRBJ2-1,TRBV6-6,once,CASSSLIGGSYNEQFF,TGTGCCAGCAGTTCCCTGATCGGGGGCTCCTACAATGAGCAGTTCTTC
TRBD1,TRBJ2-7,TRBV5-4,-,CASSSEDRFTYEQYF,TGTGCCAGCAGCTCTGAGGACAGGTTTACCTACGAGCAGTACTTC
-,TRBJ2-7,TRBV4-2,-,CASSQDRGYEQYF,TGTGCCAGCAGCCAAGATCGCGGCTACGAGCAGTACTTC
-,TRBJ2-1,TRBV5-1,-,CASSWGGLYNEQFF,TGCGCCAGCTCTTGGGGGGGCCTATACAATGAGCAGTTCTTC
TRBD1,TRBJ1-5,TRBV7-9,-,CASSETGTRNQPQHF,TGTGCCAGCAGCGAGACAGGGACTCGCAATCAGCCCCAGCATTTT
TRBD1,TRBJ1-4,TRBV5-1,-,CASSLVPGQGTNEKLFF,TGCGCCAGCAGCTTGGTCCCGGGACAGGGAACTAATGAAAAACTGTTTTTT
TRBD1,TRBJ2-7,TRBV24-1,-,CATSSDREASEQYF,TGTGCCACCAGTTCAGACAGGGAAGCGAGCGAGCAGTACTTC
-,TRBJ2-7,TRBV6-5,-,CASKGDLASYEQYF,TGTGCCAGTAAGGGGGACCTCGCATCCTACGAGCAGTACTTC
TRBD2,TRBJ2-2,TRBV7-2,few,CASSLQSGSGSGELFF,TGTGCCAGCAGCTTACAGAGCGGGAGTGGCTCCGGGGAGCTGTTTTTT
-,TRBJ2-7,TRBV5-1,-,CASRGEHEQYF,TGCGCCAGCAGAGGGGAACACGAGCAGTACTTC
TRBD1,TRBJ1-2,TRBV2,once,CASSLGQGGNYGYTF,TGTGCCAGCAGCCTAGGACAGGGGGGTAACTATGGCTACACCTTC
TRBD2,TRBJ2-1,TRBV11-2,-,CASSPSGGNEQFF,TGTGCCAGCAGCCCTAGCGGGGGCAATGAGCAGTTCTTC
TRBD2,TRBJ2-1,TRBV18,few,CASSPLTQSGGNEQFF,TGTGCCAGCTCACCGCTAACCCAGTCGGGAGGCAATGAGCAGTTCTTC
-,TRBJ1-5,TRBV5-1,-,CASSLEPQGNSNQPQHF,TGCGCCAGCAGCTTGGAACCTCAGGGGAATAGCAATCAGCCCCAGCATTTT
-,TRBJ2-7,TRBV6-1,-,CASSEGGLAFTYEQYF,TGTGCCAGCAGTGAAGGGGGGCTGGCGTTCACCTACGAGCAGTACTTC
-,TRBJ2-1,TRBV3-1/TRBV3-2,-,CASSQDAASSYNEQFF,TGTGCCAGCAGCCAAGATGCGGCATCCTCCTACAATGAGCAGTTCTTC
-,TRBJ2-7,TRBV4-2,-,CASSQGIGGVSYEQYF,TGTGCCAGCAGCCAAGGAATAGGGGGGGTCTCCTACGAGCAGTACTTC